The 14 T cell receptor beta chains below all came from one sample that was sequenced in a study of T-cell memory formation after mild COVID-19. TCRdb re-called the 5' RACE reads with MiXCR, one entry per CDR3 protein. Among 200,000 to 300,000 distinct CDR3 sequences listed, over 15% were seen once. The sequencing input was PBMCs or a T cell subset sorted from them (not recorded which). All receptors come from a man between 18 and 35 years old who had mild COVID-19 (a few samples of this study predate the infection). Cell type and time point are not known.

The chain combines TRBV9 with TRBJ2-1; no clear D. Trimming stripped 2 bases from V and 8 bases from J, with 8 bases between. This CDR3 contains 12 residues. Looked up from germline, CDR1 is SGDLS and CDR2 is YYNGEE. CDR3 in DNA: TGTGCCAGCAGCGTGGGGTCGGATGAGCAGTTCTTC. This codes for CASSVGSDEQFF.

This clonotype was counted between two and nine times. The chain carries TRBV20-1 and TRBJ1-1; D is unclear. Trimming removed 5 bases at V and 5 bases at J, with 21 bases between. CDR3 length: 15 residues. The germline V gene has CDR1 DFQATT and CDR2 SNEGSKA (reference sequence). Here the CDR3 reads CSADNSGSPGTEAFF. The CDR3 coding sequence is TGCAGTGCTGATAATTCGGGGAGCCCGGGGACTGAAGCTTTCTTT.

This clonotype was seen more than once but under ten times. The rearrangement uses TRBV18 and TRBJ1-1; no reliable D call. CDR3 length: 14 residues. Germline CDR1 is KGHSH and CDR2 is LQKENI. V lost 3 bases, J lost 0 bases, and 8 bases lay in between. DNA of the CDR3: TGTGCCAGCTCACCGCCGCACCTGAACACTGAAGCTTTCTTT. This gives the protein CASSPPHLNTEAFF.

The chain uses TRBV6-1 and TRBJ1-5; D gene ambiguous. In germline, CDR1 is MNHNS, CDR2 SASEGT. Trimming left V 0 bases short and J 0 bases short, with 6 bases between. CDR3 length: 15 amino acids. The CDR3 region is CASSEALDSNQPQHF. The DNA of the CDR3 is TGTGCCAGCAGTGAAGCGCTGGATAGCAATCAGCCCCAGCATTTT.

There are a few counts of this clonotype. The gene calls are TRBV12-3 or TRBV12-4 and TRBJ2-3, with TRBD1 matching over 9 bases. After removal of 9 bases from V and 0 bases from J, the junction contained 4 bases not matched to a gene. The CDR3 covers 14 residues. CDR3 nucleotides: TGTGCCAGTACAGGGGGCCTAAGCACAGATACGCAGTATTTT. Translated: CASTGGLSTDTQYF.

The sample holds many counts of this clonotype. The gene calls are TRBV7-9 and TRBJ1-3; no clear D. Trimming left V 6 bases short and J 1 base short, with 4 bases between. Germline values: CDR1 SEHNR, CDR2 FQNEAQ (reference sequence). The CDR3 is made up of 12 amino acids. In DNA form, the CDR3 reads TGTGCCAGCAGTTTTTCTGGAAACACCATATATTTT. It yields the protein CASSFSGNTIYF. Filled out from reference TRBV7-9 and TRBJ1-3, the complete variable domain reads DTGVSQNPRHKITKRGQNVTFRCDPISEHNRLYWYRQTLGQGPEFLTYFQNEAQLEKSRLLSDRFSAERPKGSFSTLEIQRTEQGDSAMYLCASSFSGNTIYFGEGSWLTVV.

This chain links TRBV7-3 with TRBJ1-2; 9 bases align to TRBD1. The CDR3 length is 13 residues. Germline V lookup: CDR1 SGHTA, CDR2 FQGTGA. Trimming cost V 5 bases and J 8 bases; bases outside gene matches: 6. The CDR3 DNA sequence: TGTGCCAGCAGCCCAGACAGGGGGTCGGGCTACACCTTC. Protein sequence: CASSPDRGSGYTF.

This clonotype was picked up a small number of times. This rearrangement joins TRBV5-1 to TRBJ1-1, with D uncertain. CDR1 is SGHRS, CDR2 YFSETQ, per germline. The CDR3 contains 13 residues. V was cut by 4 bases and J by 5 bases, with 12 bases left in between. DNA for the CDR3: TGCGCCAGCAGCCCCATGGACGGGACTGAAGCTTTCTTT. Translation: CASSPMDGTEAFF.

The V call is TRBV20-1, the J call TRBJ2-1, with a possible D match to TRBD2 (5 bases). The V and J ends lost 1 base and 8 bases respectively, with 12 bases between them. This CDR3 is built from 13 residues. Germline V CDR1 and CDR2: DFQATT, SNEGSKA (reference sequence). The CDR3 DNA is TGCAGTGCTAGAGGCCCACCCGGGGATGAGCAGTTCTTC. Encoded protein: CSARGPPGDEQFF.

The V gene is TRBV3-1, the J gene TRBJ2-7; 7 bases are a match to TRBD1. Germline loops: CDR1 LGHDT, CDR2 YNNKEL (reference sequence). V lost 4 bases and J lost 6; bases outside the gene matches: 12. The CDR3 has 15 amino acids. The CDR3 reads CASSRTGAASREQYF. The CDR3 coding sequence is TGTGCCAGCAGCCGAACAGGGGCCGCGAGCCGCGAGCAGTACTTC.

This clonotype was observed a few times. The genes are TRBV2 and TRBJ2-5; D is possibly TRBD1 (5 bases). The CDR3 sequence is 13 residues long. The germline V and J ends were trimmed by 4 bases and 5 bases, with 11 bases remaining between them. From germline, CDR1 is SNHLY and CDR2 FYNNEI. The CDR3 sequence is CASSVNRRETQYF. The CDR3 DNA reads TGTGCCAGCAGTGTAAACAGGCGGGAGACCCAGTACTTC. Full variable domain (missing parts from reference TRBV2 and TRBJ2-5): EPEVTQTPSHQVTQMGQEVILRCVPISNHLYFYWYRQILGQKVEFLVSFYNNEISEKSEIFDDQFSVERPDGSNFTLKIRSTKLEDSAMYFCASSVNRRETQYFGPGTRLLVL.

This clonotype was recorded many times. CDR3 sequence: CASSSVDRSYGYTF. CDR3 in DNA: TGTGCCAGCAGTTCCGTGGACAGATCCTATGGCTACACCTTC. This chain links TRBV6-2 or TRBV6-3 with TRBJ1-2, with D possibly TRBD1 on 6 matching bases. There are 14 residues in the CDR3. Trimming left V 4 bases short and J 4 bases short, with 13 bases between. The germline CDR1 and CDR2 sequences are MNHEY and SVGEGT.

This clonotype was found a few times. The V and J genes are TRBV16 and TRBJ1-2; D not certain. The CDR3 length is 13 residues. Germline CDR1 reads KGHSY; CDR2 reads FQNENV. Trimming pared 4 bases from V and 0 bases from J, leaving 6 bases between. CDR3 region: CASSLTTNYGYTF. CDR3 sequence (DNA): TGTGCCAGCAGCCTAACAACTAACTATGGCTACACCTTC.

The chain employs TRBV7-9 and TRBJ2-6; no clear D. This CDR3 contains 15 residues. Trimming shortened V by 4 bases and J by 2 bases, and 9 bases separated the two germline ends. CDR1 is SEHNR, CDR2 FQNEAQ, per germline (reference sequence). CDR3 nucleotide sequence: TGTGCCAGCAGCTCATCCCGGGCTGGGGCCAACGTCCTGACTTTC. Its translation is CASSSSRAGANVLTF.